The 13 T cell receptor beta chains in this list originate from one sample, sequenced in a study of cytomegalovirus exposure and HLA in healthy donors. Generated by immunoSEQ multiplex PCR, the TCRdb table keeps only in-frame clones and is missing some. In the table there are 55,000 to 80,000 clones, approximately 95% of which are singletons. The sequencing sample was made of PBMCs. The receptors derive from a man between 18 and 35 years old in good health and CMV-seronegative.

This clone was seen only once. The chain has TRBV7-9 and TRBJ1-2; D gene unclear. The germline CDR1 and CDR2 sequences are SEHNR and FQNEAQ (reference sequence). The CDR3 has 14 amino acids. V dropped 0 bases and J dropped 7 bases, with 12 bases sitting between them. For the CDR3, the DNA is TGTGCCAGCAGCTTAGCGGGCAGCTCAAGTGGCTACACCTTC. This gives the protein CASSLAGSSSGYTF.

The V and J genes are TRBV9 and TRBJ2-1; TRBD1 is a possible D gene (6 bases). The V and J ends lost 4 bases and 4 bases respectively, with 15 bases between them. The length of the CDR3 is 15 residues. Per germline, CDR1 SGDLS and CDR2 YYNGEE. CDR3 DNA sequence: TGTGCCAGCAGCCCCAGACAGGTGGTATACAATGAGCAGTTCTTC. Its translation: CASSPRQVVYNEQFF.

The chain joins TRBV28 to TRBJ1-5, with D maybe TRBD1 (5 bases). The germline V gene has CDR1 MDHEN and CDR2 SYDVKM. Trimming left V 5 bases short and J 5 bases short, with 13 bases between. The CDR3 runs 14 residues. The CDR3 nucleotides are TGTGCCAGCAGTCTCGGTTGGGGGGATCAGCCCCAGCATTTT. The encoded protein is CASSLGWGDQPQHF.

V gene TRBV29-1 combines with J gene TRBJ1-5; D call uncertain. Between the trimmed V and J ends, which lost 5 bases and 1 base, there was a span of 12 bases. Germline CDR1 is SQVTM and CDR2 is ANQGSEA. CDR3 length equals 14 residues. CDR3 in DNA: TGCAGCGTTACCGTCAACCTAAGCAATCAGCCCCAGCATTTT. Translation: CSVTVNLSNQPQHF.

This chain uses TRBV4-3 with TRBJ2-5, with D possibly TRBD1 on 6 matching bases. This CDR3 is built from 16 residues. With 0 bases removed from V and 2 bases from J, the gap between germline ends came to 13 bases. In germline, CDR1 is LGHNA, CDR2 YSLEER. For the CDR3, the DNA is TGCGCCAGCAGCCAAGATAGAGTTGGACAGCAAGAGACCCAGTACTTC. Translated, it gives CASSQDRVGQQETQYF.

The CDR3: CASSESSGQDNQPQHF. Written as DNA, the CDR3 is TGTGCCAGCAGTGAAAGCTCGGGACAGGACAATCAGCCCCAGCATTTT. The rearrangement links TRBV25-1 to TRBJ1-5; 8 bases fit TRBD1. Germline V CDR1 and CDR2: MGHDK, SYGVNS. V gave up 2 bases and J gave up 3 bases; unmatched junction bases: 6. CDR3 length: 16 residues.

This chain uses TRBV30 with TRBJ2-5; possible D gene TRBD1, 5 bases. This CDR3 region has 11 residues. V shed 4 bases and J shed 3 bases, with 6 bases lying between them. CDR1 and CDR2 from the germline V gene are GTSNPN and SVGIG (reference sequence). CDR3 coding DNA: TGTGCCTGGAAGGGGAAAGAGACCCAGTACTTC. Its translation is CAWKGKETQYF.

This clone was observed a single time. The chain is built from TRBV6-5 and TRBJ2-7; the match to TRBD1 covers 9 bases. Unmatched junction bases numbered 11, after V lost 6 bases and J lost 5 bases. The CDR3 is 15 residues long. CDR1 is MNHEY and CDR2 is SVGAGI in the germline V gene. In DNA, the CDR3 is TGTGCCAGCAGATCCTCCGGGACAGGGCCTAACGAGCAGTACTTC. Its protein product is CASRSSGTGPNEQYF.

This clone came up once. V and J are TRBV5-6 and TRBJ2-7; no clear D gene. The CDR3 runs to 13 residues. V was pared by 4 bases and J by 1 base, with 9 bases between. Germline-derived CDR1 and CDR2 are SGHDT and YYEEEE. The DNA of the CDR3 is TGTGCCAGCAGCGGCGGTTGGTCCTACGAGCAGTACTTC. It is translated as CASSGGWSYEQYF.

This chain links TRBV7-9 with TRBJ2-1, with TRBD2 matching over 8 bases. The V segment lost 5 bases and the J segment 6 bases; nucleotides outside the gene matches: 9. This CDR3 has 15 amino acids. Germline CDR1 reads SEHNR; CDR2 reads FQNEAQ (reference sequence). DNA for the CDR3: TGTGCCAGCAGCGCTAGCGGGTCATCATTCAATGAGCAGTTCTTC. Amino acid sequence: CASSASGSSFNEQFF.

The V gene is TRBV11-1, the J gene TRBJ1-1, with 7 nucleotides matching TRBD1. The germline V gene has CDR1 SGHAT and CDR2 FQDESV (reference sequence). V was pared by 5 bases and J by 4 bases, with 7 bases of the junction left unmatched. The CDR3 is made up of 14 amino acids. The CDR3 DNA is TGTGCCAGCAGCACCAGACAGGGTGGCACTGAAGCTTTCTTT. It yields the protein CASSTRQGGTEAFF. Based on the CDR3 plus reference TRBV11-1 and TRBJ1-1, the full variable domain is EAEVAQSPRYKITEKSQAVAFWCDPISGHATLYWYRQILGQGPELLVQFQDESVVDDSQLPKDRFSAERLKGVDSTLKIQPAELGDSAMYLCASSTRQGGTEAFFGQGTRLTVV.

CDR3 bases: TGTGCCAGCAGCTTAGCCCCCGTGGGGACAGCCCTGGATTTGAGCAATCAGCCCCAGCATTTT. It is translated as CASSLAPVGTALDLSNQPQHF. The chain employs TRBV7-2 and TRBJ1-5; 7 nucleotides align to TRBD1. Unmatched junction bases numbered 18, after V lost 0 bases and J lost 1 base. CDR1 and CDR2 (germline): SGHTA, FQGNSA. The CDR3 sequence is 21 residues long.

The V and J genes are TRBV7-9 and TRBJ1-2, with 9 bases matching TRBD1. CDR3 size: 11 residues. Trimming at V came to 8 bases and at J to 7 bases, leaving 2 bases not matched to a gene. Germline V lookup: CDR1 SEHNR, CDR2 FQNEAQ (reference sequence). In nucleotides, the CDR3 is TGTGCCAGCTGGGGACAGGGTGGCTACACCTTC. The encoded protein is CASWGQGGYTF.